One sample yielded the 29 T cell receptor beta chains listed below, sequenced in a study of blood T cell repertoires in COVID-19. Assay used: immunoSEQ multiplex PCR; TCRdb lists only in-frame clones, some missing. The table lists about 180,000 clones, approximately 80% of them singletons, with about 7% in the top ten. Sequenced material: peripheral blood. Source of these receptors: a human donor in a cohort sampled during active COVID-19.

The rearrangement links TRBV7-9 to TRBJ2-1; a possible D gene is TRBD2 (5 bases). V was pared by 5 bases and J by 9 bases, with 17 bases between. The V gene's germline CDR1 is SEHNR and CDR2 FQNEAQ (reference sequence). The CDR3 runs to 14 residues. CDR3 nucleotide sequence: TGTGCCAGCAGCCCTAGCCCTCGATGGGGTGAGCAGTTCTTC. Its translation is CASSPSPRWGEQFF.

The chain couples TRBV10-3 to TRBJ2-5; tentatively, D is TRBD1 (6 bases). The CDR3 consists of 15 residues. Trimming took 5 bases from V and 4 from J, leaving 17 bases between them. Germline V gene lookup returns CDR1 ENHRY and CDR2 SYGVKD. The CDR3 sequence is CAISRAKQGRETQYF. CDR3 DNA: TGTGCCATCAGTCGAGCCAAACAGGGTAGAGAGACCCAGTACTTC.

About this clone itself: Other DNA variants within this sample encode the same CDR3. This CDR3 is CASSLDPDSEKLFF. DNA of the CDR3: TGTGCCAGCAGCTTAGACCCGGATAGCGAAAAACTGTTTTTT. This chain links TRBV11-2 with TRBJ1-4; D remains ambiguous. CDR3 size: 14 residues. Trimming left V 0 bases short and J 8 bases short, with 10 bases between. Germline assignment: CDR1 SGHAT and CDR2 FQNNGV.

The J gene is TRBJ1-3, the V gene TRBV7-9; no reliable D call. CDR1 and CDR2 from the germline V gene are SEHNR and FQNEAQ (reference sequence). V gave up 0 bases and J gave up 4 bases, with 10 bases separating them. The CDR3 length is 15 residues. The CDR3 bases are TGTGCCAGCAGCTTAGCAGCGGGTACAGGAAACACCATATATTTT. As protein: CASSLAAGTGNTIYF.

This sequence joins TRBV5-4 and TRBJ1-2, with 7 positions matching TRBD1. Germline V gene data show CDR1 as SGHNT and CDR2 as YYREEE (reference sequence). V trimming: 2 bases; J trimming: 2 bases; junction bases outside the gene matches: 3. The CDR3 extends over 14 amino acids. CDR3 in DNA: TGTGCCAGCAGCTTCCGACAGGGAAACTATGGCTACACCTTC. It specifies CASSFRQGNYGYTF.

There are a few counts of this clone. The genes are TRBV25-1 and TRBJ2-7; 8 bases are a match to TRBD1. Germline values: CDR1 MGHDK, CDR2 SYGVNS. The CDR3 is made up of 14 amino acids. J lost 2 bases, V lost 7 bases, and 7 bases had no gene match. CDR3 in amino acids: CASILDRGPYEQYF. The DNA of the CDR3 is TGTGCCAGCATCCTAGACAGGGGTCCCTACGAGCAGTACTTC.

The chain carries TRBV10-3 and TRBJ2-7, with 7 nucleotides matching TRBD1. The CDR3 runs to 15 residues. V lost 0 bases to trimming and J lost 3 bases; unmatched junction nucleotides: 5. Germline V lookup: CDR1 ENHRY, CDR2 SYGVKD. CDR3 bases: TGTGCCATCAGTGAGTCTGGGACAGAATTCTACGAGCAGTACTTC. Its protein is CAISESGTEFYEQYF.

CDR3: CSASTPRGNEKLFF. CDR3 coding DNA: TGCAGTGCTAGTACGCCCAGGGGTAATGAAAAACTGTTTTTT. This rearrangement joins TRBV20-1 to TRBJ1-4; maybe TRBD1 (6 bases). V lost 3 bases and J lost 4, with 12 bases in between. This CDR3 spans 14 amino acids. From germline, CDR1 is DFQATT and CDR2 SNEGSKA (reference sequence).

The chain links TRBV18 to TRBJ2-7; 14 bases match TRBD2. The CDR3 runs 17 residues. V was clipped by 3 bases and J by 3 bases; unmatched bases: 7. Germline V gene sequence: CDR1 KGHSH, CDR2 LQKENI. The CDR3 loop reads CASSPLTSGGAFYEQYF. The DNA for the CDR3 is TGTGCCAGCTCACCCCTGACTAGCGGGGGGGCCTTCTACGAGCAGTACTTC.

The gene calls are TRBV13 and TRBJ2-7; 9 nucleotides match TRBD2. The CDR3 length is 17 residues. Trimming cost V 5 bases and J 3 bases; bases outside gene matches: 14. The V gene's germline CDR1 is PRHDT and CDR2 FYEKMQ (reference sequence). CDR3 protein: CASSPSGGRGGSYEQYF. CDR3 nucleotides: TGTGCCAGCAGCCCCTCAGGAGGGCGGGGGGGCAGCTACGAGCAGTACTTC.

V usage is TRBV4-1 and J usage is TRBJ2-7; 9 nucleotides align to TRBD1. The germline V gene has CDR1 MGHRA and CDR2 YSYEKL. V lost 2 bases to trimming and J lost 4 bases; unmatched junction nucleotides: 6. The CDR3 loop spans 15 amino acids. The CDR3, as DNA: TGCGCCAGCAGCCAACTAGGAGGACAGGGGTACGAGCAGTACTTC. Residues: CASSQLGGQGYEQYF.

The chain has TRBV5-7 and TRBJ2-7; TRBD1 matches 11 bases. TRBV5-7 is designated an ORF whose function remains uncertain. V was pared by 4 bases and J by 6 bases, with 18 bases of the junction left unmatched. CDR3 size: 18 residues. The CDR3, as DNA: TGTGCCAGCAGCCCAATCCCCATCGGCGGACAGGGGGCTTCCGAGCAGTACTTC. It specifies CASSPIPIGGQGASEQYF.

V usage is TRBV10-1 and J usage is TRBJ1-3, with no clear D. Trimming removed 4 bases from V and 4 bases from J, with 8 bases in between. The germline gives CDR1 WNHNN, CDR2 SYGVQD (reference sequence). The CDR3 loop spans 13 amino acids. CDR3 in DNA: TGCGCCAGCAGTGCGCACTCAGGAAACACCATATATTTT. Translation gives CASSAHSGNTIYF.

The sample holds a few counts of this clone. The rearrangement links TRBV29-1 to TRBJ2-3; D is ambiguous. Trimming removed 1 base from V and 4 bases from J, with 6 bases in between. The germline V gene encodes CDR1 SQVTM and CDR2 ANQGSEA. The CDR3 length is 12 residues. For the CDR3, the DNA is TGCAGCGTTGAAGCCAGCGCAGATACGCAGTATTTT. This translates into CSVEASADTQYF.

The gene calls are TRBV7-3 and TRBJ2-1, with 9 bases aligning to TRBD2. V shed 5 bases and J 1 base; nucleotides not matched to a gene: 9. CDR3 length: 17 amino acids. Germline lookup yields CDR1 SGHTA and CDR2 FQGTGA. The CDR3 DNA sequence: TGTGCCAGCAGCCCGTGGACTAGCGTCGGATCCTACAATGAGCAGTTCTTC. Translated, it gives CASSPWTSVGSYNEQFF.

In DNA form, the CDR3 reads TGTGCCAGCAGCTTACAGGGGAAGGGCACTGAAGCTTTCTTT. It encodes CASSLQGKGTEAFF. J is TRBJ1-1 and V is TRBV9; TRBD1 matches at 7 bases. The CDR3 is made up of 14 amino acids. With 4 bases clipped from V and 4 bases from J, the junction kept 7 bases outside the gene matches. Per the germline V gene, CDR1 is SGDLS and CDR2 is YYNGEE.

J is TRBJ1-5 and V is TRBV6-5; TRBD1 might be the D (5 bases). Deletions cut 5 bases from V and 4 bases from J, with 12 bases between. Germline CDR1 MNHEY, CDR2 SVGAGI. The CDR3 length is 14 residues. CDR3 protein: CASSLRGVNQPQHF. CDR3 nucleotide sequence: TGTGCCAGCAGTCTCCGGGGGGTAAATCAGCCCCAGCATTTT.

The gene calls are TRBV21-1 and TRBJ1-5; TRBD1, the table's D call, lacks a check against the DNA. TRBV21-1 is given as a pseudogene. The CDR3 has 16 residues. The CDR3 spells CASSKRGQPPNQPQHF. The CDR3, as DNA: TGTGCCAGCAGCAAAAGGGGACAGCCTCCCAATCAGCCCCAGCATTTT.

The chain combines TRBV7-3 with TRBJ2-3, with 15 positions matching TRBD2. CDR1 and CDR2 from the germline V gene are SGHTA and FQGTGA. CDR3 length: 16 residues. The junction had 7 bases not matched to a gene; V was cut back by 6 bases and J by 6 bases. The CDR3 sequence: CASSRTSGGARDTQYF. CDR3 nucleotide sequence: TGTGCCAGCAGTAGGACTAGCGGGGGGGCTAGGGATACGCAGTATTTT.

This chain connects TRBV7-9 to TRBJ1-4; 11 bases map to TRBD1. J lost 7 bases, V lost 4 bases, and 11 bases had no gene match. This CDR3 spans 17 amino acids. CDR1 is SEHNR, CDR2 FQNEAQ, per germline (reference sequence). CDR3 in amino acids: CASSSRDRGTWGEKLFF. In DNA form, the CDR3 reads TGTGCCAGCAGCTCAAGGGACAGGGGGACCTGGGGTGAAAAACTGTTTTTT.

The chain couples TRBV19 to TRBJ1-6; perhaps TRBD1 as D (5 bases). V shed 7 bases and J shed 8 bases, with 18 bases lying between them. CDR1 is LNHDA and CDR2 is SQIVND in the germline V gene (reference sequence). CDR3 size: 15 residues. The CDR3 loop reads CASTHRPGIDSPLHF. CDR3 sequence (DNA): TGTGCCAGTACCCACCGCCCAGGGATAGATTCACCCCTCCACTTT.

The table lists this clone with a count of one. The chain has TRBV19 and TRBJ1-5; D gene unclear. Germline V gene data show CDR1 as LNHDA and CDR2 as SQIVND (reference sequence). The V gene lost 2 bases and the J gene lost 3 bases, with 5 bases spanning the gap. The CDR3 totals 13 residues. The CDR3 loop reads CASSIQVNQPQHF. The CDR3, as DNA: TGTGCCAGTAGTATACAGGTCAATCAGCCCCAGCATTTT. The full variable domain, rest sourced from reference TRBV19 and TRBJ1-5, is DGGITQSPKYLFRKEGQNVTLSCEQNLNHDAMYWYRQDPGQGLRLIYYSQIVNDFQKGDIAEGYSVSREKKESFPLTVTSAQKNPTAFYLCASSIQVNQPQHFGDGTRLSIL.

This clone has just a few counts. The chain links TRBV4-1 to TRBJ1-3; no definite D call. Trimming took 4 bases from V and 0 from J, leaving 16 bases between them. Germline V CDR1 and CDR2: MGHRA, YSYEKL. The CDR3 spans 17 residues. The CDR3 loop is CASSRQEREFSGNTIYF. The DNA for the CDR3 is TGCGCCAGCAGCCGCCAGGAAAGGGAGTTCTCTGGAAACACCATATATTTT.

The CDR3 reads CASSLTTGQETQYF. The CDR3 DNA is TGTGCCAGCAGTCTAACTACAGGGCAAGAGACCCAGTACTTC. The chain links TRBV5-6 to TRBJ2-5; possible D gene TRBD1, 6 bases. Germline CDR1 SGHDT, CDR2 YYEEEE. Trimming stripped 5 bases from V and 2 bases from J, with 13 bases between. This CDR3 comprises 14 residues.

CDR3 in DNA: TGTGCCTGGAGTGACTTTCTAGGGGTCACTGAAGCTTTCTTT. This gives the protein CAWSDFLGVTEAFF. V and J are TRBV30 and TRBJ1-1; perhaps TRBD1 as D (5 bases). The V end was cut by 1 base, the J end by 4 bases, with 13 bases between. The CDR3 loop spans 14 amino acids. From germline, CDR1 is GTSNPN and CDR2 SVGIG (reference sequence).

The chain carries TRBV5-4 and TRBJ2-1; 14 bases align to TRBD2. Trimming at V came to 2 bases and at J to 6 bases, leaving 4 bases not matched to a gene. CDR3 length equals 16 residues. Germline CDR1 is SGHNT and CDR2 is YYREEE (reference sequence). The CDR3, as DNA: TGTGCCAGCAGCTTACCGACTAGCGGGGGGGCCAATGAGCAGTTCTTC. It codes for CASSLPTSGGANEQFF.

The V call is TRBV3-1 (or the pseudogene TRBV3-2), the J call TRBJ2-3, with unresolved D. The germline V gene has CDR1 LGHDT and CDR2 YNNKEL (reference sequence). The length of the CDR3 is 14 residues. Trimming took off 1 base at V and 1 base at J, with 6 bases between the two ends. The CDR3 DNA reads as TGTGCCAGCAGCCAAGGGAGCCGCACAGATACGCAGTATTTT. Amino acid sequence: CASSQGSRTDTQYF.

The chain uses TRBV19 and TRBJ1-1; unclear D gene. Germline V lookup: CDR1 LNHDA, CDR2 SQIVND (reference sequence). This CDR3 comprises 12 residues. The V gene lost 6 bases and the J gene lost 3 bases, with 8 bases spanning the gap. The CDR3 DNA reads TGTGCCAGTAGCTTATCGGACACTGAAGCTTTCTTT. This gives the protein CASSLSDTEAFF.

The CDR3 DNA sequence: TGCGCCAGCAGCGCGGGGGGCCGGGATACGCAGTATTTT. As protein: CASSAGGRDTQYF. The chain couples TRBV10-1 to TRBJ2-3; 8 bases line up with TRBD2. From germline, CDR1 is WNHNN and CDR2 SYGVQD (reference sequence). This CDR3 is built from 13 residues. The V segment lost 6 bases and the J segment 6 bases; nucleotides outside the gene matches: 5.